This T cell receptor (beta chain) stems from a study of cytomegalovirus exposure and HLA in healthy donors. Overall study findings and caveats: In a later analysis, TCR association rates varied by HLA locus: DRB1 most, HLA-C fewest. In a later analysis, 15,000 to 20,000 TCR beta sequences were associated with HLA alleles at 0.05 false discovery rate.

The V segment lost 1 base and the J segment 9 bases; nucleotides outside the gene matches: 4. The CDR3 is made up of 13 amino acids. CDR1 and CDR2 from the germline V gene are SEHNR and FQNEAQ (reference sequence). The PCR used 60 Vbeta and 13 Jbeta primers. Sequenced by immunoSEQ multiplex PCR; TCRdb stores in-frame clones only, minus some. The sample contains 130,000 or so clones, approximately 80% of which appear only once. Comment on this clone: Its antigen is not known.

The source material was PBMCs. The V gene is TRBV7-9, the J gene TRBJ2-7; 9 bases match TRBD1. The receptor was isolated from a woman younger than 30 in good health and CMV-seropositive. The CDR3 spells CASSLGTGVGQYF. The CDR3 DNA is TGTGCCAGCAGCTTAGGGACAGGGGTCGGGCAGTACTTC.